This TCR beta chain was sequenced during a study of Ad26.COV2.S vaccination and SARS-CoV-2 variants. Whole-study results and caveats: Similar non-spike TCR breadth was observed in recipients of vaccine and of placebo. The authors reported substantial breadth in spike-specific CD8+ and CD4+ T cell responses after vaccination. Ad26.COV2.S recipients had broader spike-specific TCRs (P = 0.0014).

On this clone itself: Its antigen is still unknown.

The CDR3 is made up of 14 amino acids. V gave up 4 bases and J gave up 1 base, with 11 bases separating them. The germline CDR1 and CDR2 sequences are MGHRA and YSYEKL. Sequenced by immunoSEQ multiplex PCR; TCRdb stores in-frame clones only, minus some. Of roughly 400,000 clones in the sample, roughly 91% were seen once. Stated treatment: 15 to 20 received Ad26.COV2.S at low or high dose, single or two shots; about 5 received placebo; per-sample allocation not given. Repertoires come from day 63 after the first vaccine or placebo injection. The rearrangement links TRBV4-1 to TRBJ2-7; D is possibly TRBD2 (6 bases). This specimen was peripheral blood, taken in a trial of Ad26.COV2.S vaccine versus placebo. The receptor was isolated from a person between 18 and 65 years old who received the Ad26.COV2.S COVID-19 vaccine or a placebo. The CDR3 is CASSPSGTSYEQYF. In DNA form, the CDR3 reads TGCGCCAGCAGCCCAAGTGGGACTTCCTACGAGCAGTACTTC.